This TCR beta chain derives from a study of T cell responses to AZD1222 COVID-19 vaccine. TCRdb's table, derived via immunoSEQ multiplex PCR, lists solely in-frame clones and lacks some. The table has roughly 150,000 clones, roughly 90% seen once. V was shortened by 3 bases and J by 1 base, with 11 bases between the two germline ends. In germline, CDR1 is SGHNT, CDR2 YYREEE (reference sequence). This CDR3 spans 15 amino acids. The genes are TRBV5-4 and TRBJ2-1, with D possibly being TRBD1 (6 bases). The sequence came from an adult in good health. Sequences were derived from peripheral blood, sampled on day 0 of AZD1222 vaccination. CDR3 in amino acids: CASSSGGPSYNEQFF. The CDR3, as DNA: TGTGCCAGCAGCTCTGGGGGCCCTTCCTACAATGAGCAGTTCTTC.